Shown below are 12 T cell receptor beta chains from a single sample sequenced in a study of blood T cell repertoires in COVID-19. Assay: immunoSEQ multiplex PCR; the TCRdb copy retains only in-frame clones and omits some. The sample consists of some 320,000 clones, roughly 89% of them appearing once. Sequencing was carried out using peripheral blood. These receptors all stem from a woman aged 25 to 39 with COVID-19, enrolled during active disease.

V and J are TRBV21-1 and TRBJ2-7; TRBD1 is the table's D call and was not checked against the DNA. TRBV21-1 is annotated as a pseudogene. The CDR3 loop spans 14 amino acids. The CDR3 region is CASSKYRGAYEQYF. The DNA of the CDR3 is TGTGCCAGCAGCAAGTACAGGGGAGCCTACGAGCAGTACTTC.

CDR3 sequence (DNA): TGTGCCAGCAGCCGGACAGGGGATAACTATGGCTACACCTTC. This codes for CASSRTGDNYGYTF. The chain combines TRBV5-6 with TRBJ1-2, with TRBD1 matching 9 bases. CDR1 SGHDT and CDR2 YYEEEE come from the germline V gene. V shed 4 bases and J 1 base; nucleotides not matched to a gene: 2. This CDR3 contains 14 residues.

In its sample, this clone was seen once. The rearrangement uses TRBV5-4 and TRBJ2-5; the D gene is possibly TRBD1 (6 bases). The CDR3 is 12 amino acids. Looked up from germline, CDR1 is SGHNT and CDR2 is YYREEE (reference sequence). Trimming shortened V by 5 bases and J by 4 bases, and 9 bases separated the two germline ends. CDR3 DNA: TGTGCCAGCAGTTGGGACATAGAGACCCAGTACTTC. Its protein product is CASSWDIETQYF. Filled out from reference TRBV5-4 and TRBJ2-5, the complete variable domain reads ETGVTQSPTHLIKTRGQQVTLRCSSQSGHNTVSWYQQALGQGPQFIFQYYREEENGRGNFPPRFSGLQFPNYSSELNVNALELDDSALYLCASSWDIETQYFGPGTRLLVL.

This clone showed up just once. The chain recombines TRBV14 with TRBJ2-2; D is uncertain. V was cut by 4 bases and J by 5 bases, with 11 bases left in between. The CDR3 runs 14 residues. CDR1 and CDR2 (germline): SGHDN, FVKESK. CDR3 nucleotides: TGTGCCAGCAGCCCCAGCGACGGTACCGGGGAGCTGTTTTTT. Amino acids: CASSPSDGTGELFF.

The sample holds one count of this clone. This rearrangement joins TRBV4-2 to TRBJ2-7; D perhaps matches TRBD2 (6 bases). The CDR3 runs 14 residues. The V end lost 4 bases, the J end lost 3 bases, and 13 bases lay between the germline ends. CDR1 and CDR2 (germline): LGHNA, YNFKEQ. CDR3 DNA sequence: TGTGCCAGCAGCCCAGCGGAGGGTGGCTACGAGCAGTACTTC. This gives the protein CASSPAEGGYEQYF.

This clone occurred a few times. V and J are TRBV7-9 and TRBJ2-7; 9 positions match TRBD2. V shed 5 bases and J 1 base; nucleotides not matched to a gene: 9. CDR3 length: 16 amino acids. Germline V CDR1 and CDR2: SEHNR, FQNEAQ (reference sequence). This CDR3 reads CASSPRGLALSYEQYF. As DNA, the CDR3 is TGTGCCAGCAGCCCCAGAGGACTAGCGCTTTCCTACGAGCAGTACTTC.

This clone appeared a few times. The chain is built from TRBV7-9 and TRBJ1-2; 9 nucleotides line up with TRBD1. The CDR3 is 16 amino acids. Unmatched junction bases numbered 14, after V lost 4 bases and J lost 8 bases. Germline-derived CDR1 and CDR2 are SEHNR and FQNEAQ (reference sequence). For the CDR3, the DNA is TGTGCCAGCAGCTCGAAGTCAACAGGGGGCGCGCGGGGCTACACCTTC. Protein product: CASSSKSTGGARGYTF. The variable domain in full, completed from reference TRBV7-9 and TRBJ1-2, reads DTGVSQNPRHKITKRGQNVTFRCDPISEHNRLYWYRQTLGQGPEFLTYFQNEAQLEKSRLLSDRFSAERPKGSFSTLEIQRTEQGDSAMYLCASSSKSTGGARGYTFGSGTRLTVV.

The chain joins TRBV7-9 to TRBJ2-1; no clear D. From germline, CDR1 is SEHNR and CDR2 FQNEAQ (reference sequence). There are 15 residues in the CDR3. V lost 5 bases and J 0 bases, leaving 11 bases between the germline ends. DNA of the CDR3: TGTGCCAGCAGCAATCAGGTCAGCTCCTACAATGAGCAGTTCTTC. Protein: CASSNQVSSYNEQFF.

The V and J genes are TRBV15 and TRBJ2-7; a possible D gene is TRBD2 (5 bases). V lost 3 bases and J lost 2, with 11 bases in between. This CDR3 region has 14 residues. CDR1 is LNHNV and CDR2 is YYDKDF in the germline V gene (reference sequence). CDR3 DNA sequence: TGTGCCACCAGCAGCGGGATAGGCACCTACGAGCAGTACTTC. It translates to CATSSGIGTYEQYF.

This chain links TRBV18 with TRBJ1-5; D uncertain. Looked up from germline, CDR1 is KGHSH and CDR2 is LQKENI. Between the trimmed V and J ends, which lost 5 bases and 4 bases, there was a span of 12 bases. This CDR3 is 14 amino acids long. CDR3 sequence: CASSSDPGNQPQHF. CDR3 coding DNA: TGTGCCAGCTCATCAGACCCGGGAAATCAGCCCCAGCATTTT.

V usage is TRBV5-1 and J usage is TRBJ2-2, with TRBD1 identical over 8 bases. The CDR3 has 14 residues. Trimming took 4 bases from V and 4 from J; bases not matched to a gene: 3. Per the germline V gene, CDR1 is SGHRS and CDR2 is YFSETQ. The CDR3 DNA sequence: TGCGCCAGCAGCGGGGGACAGGTCACCGGGGAGCTGTTTTTT. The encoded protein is CASSGGQVTGELFF.

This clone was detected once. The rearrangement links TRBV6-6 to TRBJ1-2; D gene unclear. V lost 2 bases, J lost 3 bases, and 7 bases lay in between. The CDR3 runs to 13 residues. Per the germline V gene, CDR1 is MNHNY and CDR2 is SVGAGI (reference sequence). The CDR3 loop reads CASSYKSHYGYTF. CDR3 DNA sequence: TGTGCCAGCAGTTACAAGAGCCACTATGGCTACACCTTC.